This section outlines one T cell receptor (beta chain) sequence together with its context. The antigen is not known. The data derive from a study of T-cell memory formation after mild COVID-19. Notes on the study in general: Second-wave clones that peaked on day 37 lacked confirmed SARS-CoV-2 specificity.

Trimming left V 6 bases short and J 4 bases short, with 11 bases between. The CDR3 has 13 amino acids. Germline V gene data show CDR1 as SGHRS and CDR2 as YFSETQ. Using constant-segment primers, 5'RACE produced TCR alpha and TCR beta cDNA libraries carrying sample barcodes and UMIs. MiXCR was run by TCRdb on the 5' RACE reads, yielding one entry per CDR3 protein. Of 200,000 or so distinct CDR3 sequences listed, 9.5% are singletons. The chain has TRBV5-1 and TRBJ2-1, with D possibly TRBD2 on 5 matching bases. The receptor was isolated from a man younger than 35 who had mild COVID-19 (a few samples of this study predate the infection). Cell type and time point are not known. Input material: PBMCs or a T cell subset sorted from them (not recorded which). The CDR3 DNA follows: TGCGCCAGCACCTCTGGGGAGTACAATGAGCAGTTCTTC. Its protein product is CASTSGEYNEQFF.